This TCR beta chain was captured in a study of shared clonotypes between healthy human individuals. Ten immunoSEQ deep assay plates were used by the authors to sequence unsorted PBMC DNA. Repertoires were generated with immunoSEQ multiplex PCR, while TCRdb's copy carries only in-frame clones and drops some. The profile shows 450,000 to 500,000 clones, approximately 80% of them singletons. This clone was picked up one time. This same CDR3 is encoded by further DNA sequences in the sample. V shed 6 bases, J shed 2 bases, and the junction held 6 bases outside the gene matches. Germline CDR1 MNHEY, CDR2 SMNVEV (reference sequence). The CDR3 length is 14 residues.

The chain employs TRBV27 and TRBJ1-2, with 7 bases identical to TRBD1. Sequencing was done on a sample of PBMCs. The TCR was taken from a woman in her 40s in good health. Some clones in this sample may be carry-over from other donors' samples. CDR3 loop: CASSPGQSNYGYTF. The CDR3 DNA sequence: TGTGCCAGCAGCCCGGGACAGTCAAACTATGGCTACACCTTC.